This record looks at one TCR beta chain sequence and its context. Its matching antigen is unknown. Profiling relied on immunoSEQ multiplex PCR, and the TCRdb table lists in-frame clones only, not all of them. The repertoire includes approximately 1.4 million clones, 95% to 99% of them detected once, and around 0.45% sits in the top ten. This sample stems from a study of shared clonotypes between healthy human individuals. Healthy HIV-negative adults with no recent acute infections or vaccinations were recruited as donors. General study results and limits: The authors sampled blood alone, and tissue repertoires likely differ. Generally, estimated richness proved larger in naive subsets than it did in memory subsets.

The length of the CDR3 is 15 residues. V was clipped by 5 bases and J by 5 bases, with 16 bases between them. Germline loops: CDR1 SGHVS, CDR2 FNYEAQ. This TCR derives from a man aged 30 to 45 in good health. The sequenced sample was naive CD4+ T cells sorted from blood. Regarding subset: CD45RA+ positively selected. V is TRBV7-6 and J is TRBJ2-1; a weak D match, TRBD2 (5 bases). For the CDR3, the DNA is TGTGCCAGCAGCGCAGCCGTTAGCGCCAACAATGAGCAGTTCTTC. Translated, it gives CASSAAVSANNEQFF. Filled out from reference TRBV7-6 and TRBJ2-1, the complete variable domain reads GAGVSQSPRYKVTKRGQDVALRCDPISGHVSLYWYRQALGQGPEFLTYFNYEAQQDKSGLPNDRFSAERPEGSISTLTIQRTEQRDSAMYRCASSAAVSANNEQFFGPGTRLTVL.